These T cell receptor beta chains were read from a single sample in a study of OX40 agonist ivuxolimab in advanced cancers. Sequencing was performed with immunoSEQ multiplex PCR; in TCRdb, only in-frame clones are kept and a portion is missing. The sample holds about 22,000 clones, roughly four fifths seen once. The source was CD4+ or CD8+ T cells sorted from blood, collected in a trial of the OX40 agonist ivuxolimab. The receptor source for this set is an adult with an advanced solid tumor such as melanoma, head and neck, liver or kidney cancer. The CDR3 runs from the conserved cysteine through the conserved F or W. Each record gives: D gene, V gene, J gene, clone size, CDR3 protein, CDR3 DNA. The D gene is left open where the match is weak. Part of the rows lack a size; the others show once, few, many or a class for expanded clones.

D gene: .; V gene: TRBV27; J gene: TRBJ1-2; clone size: .; CDR3 protein: CASSPPTGYYGYTF; CDR3 DNA: TGTGCCAGCAGTCCACCGACAGGCTACTATGGCTACACCTTC
D gene: .; V gene: TRBV1; J gene: TRBJ2-7; clone size: .; CDR3 protein: CTSSQELGGADSYEQYF; CDR3 DNA: TGCACCAGCAGCCAAGAATTGGGGGGGGCAGACTCCTACGAGCAGTACTTC
D gene: .; V gene: TRBV7-3; J gene: TRBJ2-7; clone size: .; CDR3 protein: CASSVDSTSFSYEQYF; CDR3 DNA: TGTGCCAGCAGCGTTGACAGCACCTCTTTCTCCTACGAGCAGTACTTC
D gene: TRBD2; V gene: TRBV28; J gene: TRBJ2-3; clone size: .; CDR3 protein: CASSPRGGPNTDTQYF; CDR3 DNA: TGTGCCAGCAGCCCCCGGGGGGGCCCTAACACAGATACGCAGTATTTT
D gene: TRBD2; V gene: TRBV27; J gene: TRBJ2-1; clone size: .; CDR3 protein: CASSLSVNGEGEQFF; CDR3 DNA: TGTGCCAGCAGTTTATCGGTAAACGGGGAGGGGGAGCAGTTCTTC
D gene: TRBD2; V gene: TRBV27; J gene: TRBJ2-1; clone size: .; CDR3 protein: CASSLGTSGRAREQFF; CDR3 DNA: TGTGCCAGCAGTTTAGGGACTAGCGGGAGGGCCAGGGAGCAGTTCTTC
D gene: TRBD2; V gene: TRBV11-2; J gene: TRBJ2-7; clone size: .; CDR3 protein: CASSLETSGRAPEQYF; CDR3 DNA: TGTGCCAGCAGCTTAGAGACTAGCGGGAGGGCCCCTGAGCAGTACTTC
D gene: TRBD1; V gene: TRBV7-9; J gene: TRBJ1-2; clone size: .; CDR3 protein: CASSADRGEGGYTF; CDR3 DNA: TGTGCCAGCAGCGCGGACAGGGGAGAGGGTGGCTACACCTTC
D gene: .; V gene: TRBV5-1; J gene: TRBJ2-1; clone size: .; CDR3 protein: CASSGSPVEQFF; CDR3 DNA: TGCGCCAGCAGCGGTTCCCCCGTGGAGCAGTTCTTC
D gene: TRBD1; V gene: TRBV11-2; J gene: TRBJ2-7; clone size: .; CDR3 protein: CASSHRDRAYEQYF; CDR3 DNA: TGTGCCAGCAGCCACCGGGACAGGGCCTACGAGCAGTACTTC
D gene: .; V gene: TRBV30; J gene: TRBJ2-1; clone size: .; CDR3 protein: CAWSVRPPHEQFF; CDR3 DNA: TGTGCCTGGAGTGTACGGCCCCCCCATGAGCAGTTCTTC
D gene: TRBD2; V gene: TRBV6-5; J gene: TRBJ2-7; clone size: .; CDR3 protein: CASSSRLAAYYEQYF; CDR3 DNA: TGTGCCAGCAGTTCCCGACTAGCGGCCTACTACGAGCAGTACTTC
D gene: .; V gene: TRBV6-5; J gene: TRBJ1-2; clone size: .; CDR3 protein: CASTVTESSNYGYTF; CDR3 DNA: TGTGCCAGCACTGTGACGGAATCCTCTAACTATGGCTACACCTTC
D gene: .; V gene: TRBV5-1; J gene: TRBJ2-7; clone size: .; CDR3 protein: CASSLGTPYEQYF; CDR3 DNA: TGCGCCAGCAGCTTGGGGACACCCTACGAGCAGTACTTC
D gene: TRBD1; V gene: TRBV19; J gene: TRBJ2-7; clone size: .; CDR3 protein: CASSPGQGTYEQYF; CDR3 DNA: TGTGCCAGTAGTCCGGGACAGGGAACCTACGAGCAGTACTTC
D gene: .; V gene: TRBV14; J gene: TRBJ2-7; clone size: .; CDR3 protein: CASSQDLSPYEQYF; CDR3 DNA: TGTGCCAGCAGCCAGGATCTCTCCCCCTACGAGCAGTACTTC
D gene: .; V gene: TRBV18; J gene: TRBJ2-7; clone size: .; CDR3 protein: CASSMGVGSYEQYF; CDR3 DNA: TGTGCCAGCTCAATGGGTGTCGGCTCCTACGAGCAGTACTTC
D gene: .; V gene: TRBV6-1; J gene: TRBJ2-7; clone size: .; CDR3 protein: CASSEYGGTVSYEQYF; CDR3 DNA: TGTGCCAGCAGTGAGTACGGGGGGACAGTTAGCTACGAGCAGTACTTC
D gene: .; V gene: TRBV4-2; J gene: TRBJ2-1; clone size: few; CDR3 protein: CASSQEWGYNEQFF; CDR3 DNA: TGTGCCAGCAGCCAAGAGTGGGGTTACAATGAGCAGTTCTTC
D gene: .; V gene: TRBV5-1; J gene: TRBJ2-1; clone size: few; CDR3 protein: CASSLVVVSVDEQFF; CDR3 DNA: TGCGCCAGCAGCCTAGTTGTAGTTTCCGTCGATGAGCAGTTCTTC
D gene: .; V gene: TRBV11-3; J gene: TRBJ2-2; clone size: .; CDR3 protein: CASSARTTTGELFF; CDR3 DNA: TGTGCCAGCAGCGCCCGGACGACCACCGGGGAGCTGTTTTTT
D gene: .; V gene: TRBV9; J gene: TRBJ1-3; clone size: .; CDR3 protein: CASSVDIGTGNTIYF; CDR3 DNA: TGTGCCAGCAGCGTAGATATAGGGACGGGAAACACCATATATTTT
D gene: .; V gene: TRBV29-1; J gene: TRBJ2-4; clone size: .; CDR3 protein: CSAPLGNIQYF; CDR3 DNA: TGCAGCGCCCCCCTAGGTAACATTCAGTACTTC
D gene: .; V gene: TRBV27; J gene: TRBJ2-1; clone size: .; CDR3 protein: CASSLAGPSYNEQFF; CDR3 DNA: TGTGCCAGCAGTTTAGCGGGACCCTCCTACAATGAGCAGTTCTTC
D gene: .; V gene: TRBV9; J gene: TRBJ1-2; clone size: once; CDR3 protein: CASSVGTPAYGYTF; CDR3 DNA: TGTGCCAGCAGCGTAGGGACACCGGCCTATGGCTACACCTTC
D gene: .; V gene: TRBV16; J gene: TRBJ2-2; clone size: .; CDR3 protein: CASSPKNTGELFF; CDR3 DNA: TGTGCCAGCAGCCCGAAGAACACCGGGGAGCTGTTTTTT
D gene: .; V gene: TRBV19; J gene: TRBJ1-1; clone size: large; CDR3 protein: CASSHLTVNTEAFF; CDR3 DNA: TGTGCCAGTAGTCATCTGACGGTGAACACTGAAGCTTTCTTT
D gene: .; V gene: TRBV27; J gene: TRBJ1-1; clone size: .; CDR3 protein: CASSLSGTLNTEAFF; CDR3 DNA: TGTGCCAGCAGTTTATCCGGGACATTGAACACTGAAGCTTTCTTT
D gene: .; V gene: TRBV10-2; J gene: TRBJ2-1; clone size: once; CDR3 protein: CASREEGAGNEQFF; CDR3 DNA: TGCGCCAGCAGGGAGGAGGGAGCGGGCAATGAGCAGTTCTTC
D gene: .; V gene: TRBV6-5; J gene: TRBJ2-7; clone size: .; CDR3 protein: CASSSGPGVSYEQYF; CDR3 DNA: TGTGCCAGCAGCTCCGGGCCTGGGGTTTCCTACGAGCAGTACTTC
D gene: .; V gene: TRBV4-1; J gene: TRBJ1-1; clone size: .; CDR3 protein: CASSQLPSGGSTEAFF; CDR3 DNA: TGCGCCAGCAGCCAACTCCCTTCGGGCGGGAGCACTGAAGCTTTCTTT
D gene: .; V gene: TRBV29-1; J gene: TRBJ1-1; clone size: few; CDR3 protein: CSAVPGTEAFF; CDR3 DNA: TGCAGCGCCGTACCTGGGACTGAAGCTTTCTTT
D gene: .; V gene: TRBV9; J gene: TRBJ1-1; clone size: few; CDR3 protein: CASSPSSRGPEAFF; CDR3 DNA: TGTGCCAGCAGCCCCTCGAGCAGGGGCCCTGAAGCTTTCTTT
D gene: .; V gene: TRBV14; J gene: TRBJ1-2; clone size: .; CDR3 protein: CASSQGKGYGYTF; CDR3 DNA: TGTGCCAGCAGCCAAGGGAAAGGCTATGGCTACACCTTC
D gene: .; V gene: TRBV7-2; J gene: TRBJ2-2; clone size: medium-sized; CDR3 protein: CASSLFELGKAGELFF; CDR3 DNA: TGTGCCAGCAGCTTATTCGAGCTAGGCAAGGCCGGGGAGCTGTTTTTT
D gene: .; V gene: TRBV27; J gene: TRBJ2-7; clone size: .; CDR3 protein: CATAEDSSYEQYF; CDR3 DNA: TGTGCCACCGCGGAAGACAGCTCCTACGAGCAGTACTTC
D gene: TRBD1; V gene: TRBV28; J gene: TRBJ2-7; clone size: .; CDR3 protein: CASSPLRDSTYEQYF; CDR3 DNA: TGTGCCAGCAGCCCCTTACGGGACAGCACCTACGAGCAGTACTTC
D gene: .; V gene: TRBV20-1; J gene: TRBJ2-1; clone size: .; CDR3 protein: CSAYTGEQFF; CDR3 DNA: TGCAGTGCCTATACGGGAGAGCAGTTCTTC
D gene: .; V gene: TRBV27; J gene: TRBJ1-5; clone size: .; CDR3 protein: CASSSNPTGIQPQHF; CDR3 DNA: TGTGCCAGCAGTTCAAACCCAACAGGGATACAACCCCAGCATTTT
D gene: TRBD2; V gene: TRBV28; J gene: TRBJ2-1; clone size: .; CDR3 protein: CASSAPEERGGLEQFF; CDR3 DNA: TGTGCCAGCAGTGCTCCCGAGGAGCGGGGGGGCCTAGAGCAGTTCTTC
D gene: .; V gene: TRBV6-1; J gene: TRBJ1-1; clone size: .; CDR3 protein: CASGGGFGNTEAFF; CDR3 DNA: TGTGCCAGCGGGGGGGGCTTCGGGAACACTGAAGCTTTCTTT
D gene: TRBD2; V gene: TRBV10-3; J gene: TRBJ2-1; clone size: medium-sized; CDR3 protein: CAISELGGEQFF; CDR3 DNA: TGTGCCATCAGTGAGCTCGGGGGGGAGCAGTTCTTC
D gene: TRBD2; V gene: TRBV10-3; J gene: TRBJ2-7; clone size: .; CDR3 protein: CAISVRLAGPSSYEQYF; CDR3 DNA: TGTGCCATCAGTGTCCGACTAGCGGGTCCTAGCTCCTACGAGCAGTACTTC
D gene: .; V gene: TRBV14; J gene: TRBJ2-1; clone size: .; CDR3 protein: CASSQGYNEQFF; CDR3 DNA: TGTGCCAGCAGCCAAGGCTACAATGAGCAGTTCTTC
D gene: TRBD1; V gene: TRBV9; J gene: TRBJ2-2; clone size: medium-sized; CDR3 protein: CASSAGQGARTGELFF; CDR3 DNA: TGTGCCAGCAGCGCCGGACAGGGGGCCAGGACCGGGGAGCTGTTTTTT
D gene: TRBD2; V gene: TRBV9; J gene: TRBJ2-5; clone size: .; CDR3 protein: CASSVGSGGETQYF; CDR3 DNA: TGTGCCAGCAGCGTAGGTAGCGGGGGGGAGACCCAGTACTTC
D gene: TRBD2; V gene: TRBV7-9; J gene: TRBJ2-3; clone size: once; CDR3 protein: CASSPGLAGLTDTQYF; CDR3 DNA: TGTGCCAGCAGCCCGGGACTAGCGGGGCTCACAGATACGCAGTATTTT